This TCR beta chain emerged from a study of CDR3 diversity in severe acne. Looked up from germline, CDR1 is SGHNT and CDR2 is YYREEE (reference sequence). This CDR3 region has 14 residues. V lost 2 bases and J lost 3, with 12 bases in between. TCRdb called the PCR reads again in MiXCR, with one record for every CDR3 protein. The sample comprises approximately 80,000 distinct CDR3 sequences, under 65% of which are singletons, and 14% rests with the top ten. The receptor comes from a male donor in good health, without acne. Sequenced material: blood. The V gene is TRBV5-4, the J gene TRBJ2-7; TRBD2 is a possible D gene (5 bases). The CDR3 DNA follows: TGTGCCAGCAGCTTTGGGAGAAAGGGCTACGAGCAGTACTTC. Its protein is CASSFGRKGYEQYF. The whole variable domain, remainder taken from reference TRBV5-4 and TRBJ2-7, is ETGVTQSPTHLIKTRGQQVTLRCSSQSGHNTVSWYQQALGQGPQFIFQYYREEENGRGNFPPRFSGLQFPNYSSELNVNALELDDSALYLCASSFGRKGYEQYFGPGTRLTVT.